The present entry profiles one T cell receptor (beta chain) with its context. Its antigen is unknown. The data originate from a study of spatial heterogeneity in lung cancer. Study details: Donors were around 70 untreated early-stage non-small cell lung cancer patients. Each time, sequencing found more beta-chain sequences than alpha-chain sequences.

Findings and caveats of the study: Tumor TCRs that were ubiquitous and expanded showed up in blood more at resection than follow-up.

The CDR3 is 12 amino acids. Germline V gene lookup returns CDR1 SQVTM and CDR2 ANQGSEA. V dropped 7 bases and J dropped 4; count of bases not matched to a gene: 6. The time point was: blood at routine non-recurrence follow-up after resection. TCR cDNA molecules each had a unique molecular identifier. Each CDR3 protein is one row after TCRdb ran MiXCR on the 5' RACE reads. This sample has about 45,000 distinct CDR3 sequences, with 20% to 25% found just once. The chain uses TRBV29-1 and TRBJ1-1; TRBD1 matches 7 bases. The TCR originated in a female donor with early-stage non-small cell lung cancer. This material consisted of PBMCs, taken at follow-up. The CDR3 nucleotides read TGCAGCGCAACAGGGGCGAGCACTGAAGCTTTCTTT. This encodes CSATGASTEAFF.